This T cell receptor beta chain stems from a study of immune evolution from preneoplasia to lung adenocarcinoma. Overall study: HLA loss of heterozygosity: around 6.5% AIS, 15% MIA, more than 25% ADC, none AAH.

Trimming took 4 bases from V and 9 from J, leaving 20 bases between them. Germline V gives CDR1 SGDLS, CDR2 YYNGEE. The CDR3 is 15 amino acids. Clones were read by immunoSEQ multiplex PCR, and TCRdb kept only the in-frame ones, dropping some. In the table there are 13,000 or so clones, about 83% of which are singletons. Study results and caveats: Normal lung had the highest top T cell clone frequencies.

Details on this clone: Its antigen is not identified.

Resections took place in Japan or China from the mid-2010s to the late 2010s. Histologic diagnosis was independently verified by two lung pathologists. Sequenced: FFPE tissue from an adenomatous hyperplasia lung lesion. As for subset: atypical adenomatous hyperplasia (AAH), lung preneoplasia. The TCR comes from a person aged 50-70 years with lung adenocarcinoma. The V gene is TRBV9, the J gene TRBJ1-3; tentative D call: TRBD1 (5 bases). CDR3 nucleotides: TGTGCCAGCAGCCCCGACGCAGGGTGGGATAGCACCATATATTTT. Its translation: CASSPDAGWDSTIYF.